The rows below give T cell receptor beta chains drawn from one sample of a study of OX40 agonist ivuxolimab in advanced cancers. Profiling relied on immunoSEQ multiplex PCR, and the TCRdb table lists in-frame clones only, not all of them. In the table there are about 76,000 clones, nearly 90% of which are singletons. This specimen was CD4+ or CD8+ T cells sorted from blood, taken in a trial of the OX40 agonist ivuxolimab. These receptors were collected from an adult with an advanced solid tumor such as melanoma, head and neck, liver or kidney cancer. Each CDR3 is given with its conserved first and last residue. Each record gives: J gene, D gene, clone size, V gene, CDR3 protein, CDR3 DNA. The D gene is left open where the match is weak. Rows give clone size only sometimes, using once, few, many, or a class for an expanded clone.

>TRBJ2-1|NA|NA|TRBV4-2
CASSQDRQRVNEQFF
TGTGCCAGCAGCCAAGATCGTCAGCGTGTCAATGAGCAGTTCTTC
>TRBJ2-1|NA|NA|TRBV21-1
CASSNIGTGNYNEQFF
TGTGCCAGCAGCAATATCGGCACAGGGAACTACAATGAGCAGTTCTTC
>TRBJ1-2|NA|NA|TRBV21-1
CASRRQGFNYGYTF
TGTGCCAGCAGACGGCAGGGGTTTAACTATGGCTACACCTTC
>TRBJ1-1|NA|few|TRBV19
CASSIGLQTEAFF
TGTGCCAGTAGTATAGGTCTCCAAACTGAAGCTTTCTTT
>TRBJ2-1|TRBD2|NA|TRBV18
CASSHGGADNEQFF
TGTGCCAGCTCACACGGGGGGGCCGACAATGAGCAGTTCTTC
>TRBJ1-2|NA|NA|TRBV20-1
CSARADTVNTF
TGCAGTGCCAGGGCTGACACGGTGAACACCTTC
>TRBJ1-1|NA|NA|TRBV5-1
CASSLWTANTEAFF
TGCGCCAGCAGCTTATGGACAGCCAACACTGAAGCTTTCTTT
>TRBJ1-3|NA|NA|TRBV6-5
CASRPTGPSGNTIYF
TGTGCCAGCAGGCCAACAGGGCCCTCTGGAAACACCATATATTTT
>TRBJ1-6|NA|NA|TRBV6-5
CASSYSSLSSPLHF
TGTGCCAGCAGTTACTCGTCCTTGAGTTCACCCCTCCACTTT
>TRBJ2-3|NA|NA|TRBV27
CASKGAGLADTQYF
TGTGCCAGCAAGGGGGCGGGGCTCGCAGATACGCAGTATTTT
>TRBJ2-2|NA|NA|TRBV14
CASSQAGELFF
TGTGCCAGCAGCCAAGCCGGGGAGCTGTTTTTT
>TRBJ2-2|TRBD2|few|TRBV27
CASSSTAGGGELFF
TGTGCCAGCAGTTCTACTGCGGGAGGCGGGGAGCTGTTTTTT
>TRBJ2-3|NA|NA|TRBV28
CASSLGRRVDTQYF
TGTGCCAGCAGTTTAGGGAGGAGGGTCGATACGCAGTATTTT
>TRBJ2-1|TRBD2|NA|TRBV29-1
CSVVLAGVNEQFF
TGCAGCGTTGTGCTAGCGGGAGTCAATGAGCAGTTCTTC
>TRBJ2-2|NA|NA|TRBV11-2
CASSWTNTGELFF
TGTGCCAGCAGCTGGACGAACACCGGGGAGCTGTTTTTT
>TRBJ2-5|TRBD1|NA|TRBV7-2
CASSPRQGSETQYF
TGTGCCAGCAGCCCGCGACAGGGGTCGGAGACCCAGTACTTC
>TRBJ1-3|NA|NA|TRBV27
CASKEGGFSGNTIYF
TGTGCCAGCAAAGAGGGGGGGTTTTCTGGAAACACCATATATTTT
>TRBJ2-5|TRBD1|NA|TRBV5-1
CASSRDREETQYF
TGCGCCAGCAGCCGGGACAGGGAAGAGACCCAGTACTTC
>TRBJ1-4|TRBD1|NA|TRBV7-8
CASSYRTGLEKLFF
TGTGCCAGCAGCTACCGGACAGGGCTCGAAAAACTGTTTTTT
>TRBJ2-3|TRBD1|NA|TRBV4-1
CASSQDLYPGGSTDTQYF
TGCGCCAGCAGCCAAGATCTTTATCCAGGGGGAAGCACAGATACGCAGTATTTT
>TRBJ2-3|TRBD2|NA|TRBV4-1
CASSQKAGDLTDTQYF
TGCGCCAGCAGCCAAAAGGCGGGGGATCTCACAGATACGCAGTATTTT
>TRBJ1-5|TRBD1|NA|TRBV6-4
CASSPQPGTGNQPQHF
TGTGCCAGCAGCCCCCAACCCGGGACAGGCAATCAGCCCCAGCATTTT
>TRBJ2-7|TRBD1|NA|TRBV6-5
CASSYSPGGYREQYF
TGTGCCAGCAGTTACTCCCCAGGGGGCTATAGGGAGCAGTACTTC
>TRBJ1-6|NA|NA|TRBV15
CAIRESYNSPLHF
TGTGCCATCAGGGAATCCTATAATTCACCCCTCCACTTT
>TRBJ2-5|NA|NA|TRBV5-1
CASSSPSGLQETQYF
TGCGCCAGCAGCTCGCCCTCAGGGTTACAAGAGACCCAGTACTTC
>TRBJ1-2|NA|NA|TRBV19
CASSPILPGQYNYGYTF
TGTGCCAGTAGTCCCATTCTTCCGGGACAATATAACTATGGCTACACCTTC
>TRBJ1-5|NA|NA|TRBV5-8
CASRRGNSNQPQHF
TGTGCCAGCAGGCGGGGGAATAGCAATCAGCCCCAGCATTTT
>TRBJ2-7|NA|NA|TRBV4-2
CASSQDQRAYEQYF
TGTGCCAGCAGCCAAGATCAGCGGGCCTACGAGCAGTACTTC
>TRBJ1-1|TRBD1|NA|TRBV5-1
CASSNRDRGSRNRHNTEAFF
TGCGCCAGCAGTAACCGGGACAGGGGGTCCCGAAACAGACATAACACTGAAGCTTTCTTT
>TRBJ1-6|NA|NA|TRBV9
CASSVNENNSPLHF
TGTGCCAGCAGTGTCAACGAAAATAATTCACCCCTCCACTTT
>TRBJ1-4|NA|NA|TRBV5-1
CASSFLPAGPNEKLFF
TGCGCCAGCAGCTTTTTACCCGCAGGGCCAAATGAAAAACTGTTTTTT
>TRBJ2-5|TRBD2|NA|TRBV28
CASSFLGEPSGQETQYF
TGTGCCAGCAGTTTTCTGGGGGAACCTAGCGGCCAAGAGACCCAGTACTTC
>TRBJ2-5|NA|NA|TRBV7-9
CASSLSLGETQYF
TGTGCTAGCAGCTTAAGCCTGGGAGAGACCCAGTACTTC
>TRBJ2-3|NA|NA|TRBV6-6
CASRTVLSTQYF
TGTGCCAGCAGGACAGTTTTATCTACGCAGTATTTT
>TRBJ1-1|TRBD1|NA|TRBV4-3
CASSQGTGGRYTEAFF
TGCGCCAGCAGCCAAGGAACAGGGGGTCGGTACACTGAAGCTTTCTTT
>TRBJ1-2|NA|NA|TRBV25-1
CASSEYGSGGGYTF
TGTGCCAGCAGTGAATACGGCAGTGGGGGTGGCTACACCTTC
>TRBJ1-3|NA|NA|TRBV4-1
CASNLRLSGNTIYF
TGCGCCAGCAACTTAAGGCTCTCTGGAAACACCATATATTTT
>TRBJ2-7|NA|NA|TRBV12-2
CASPPSPKREGSYEQYF
TGTGCAAGTCCCCCCTCCCCAAAGCGGGAGGGCTCCTACGAGCAGTACTTC
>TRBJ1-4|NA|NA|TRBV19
CASSIWEKLFF
TGTGCCAGTAGTATTTGGGAAAAACTGTTTTTT
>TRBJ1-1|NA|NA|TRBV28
CASASGAPTEAFF
TGTGCCAGCGCCTCGGGGGCCCCCACTGAAGCTTTCTTT
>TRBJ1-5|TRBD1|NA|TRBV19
CASSIGQGPLNQPQHF
TGTGCCAGTAGTATCGGACAGGGCCCCCTCAATCAGCCCCAGCATTTT
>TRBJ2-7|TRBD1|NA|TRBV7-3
CASSLGAQGAIYEQYF
TGTGCCAGCAGCTTAGGGGCACAGGGGGCGATCTACGAGCAGTACTTC
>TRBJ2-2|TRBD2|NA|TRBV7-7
CASSRGLAGHTGELFF
TGTGCTAGCAGCCGGGGACTAGCGGGACACACCGGGGAGCTGTTTTTT
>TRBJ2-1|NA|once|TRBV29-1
CSVVGGSGSYNEQFF
TGCAGCGTTGTTGGGGGGTCCGGAAGCTACAATGAGCAGTTCTTC
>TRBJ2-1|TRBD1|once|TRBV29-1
CSVVRDSSYNEQFF
TGCAGCGTTGTTAGGGACAGCTCCTACAATGAGCAGTTCTTC